Sequencing of this TCR beta chain was carried out in a study of T-cell reconstitution after alpha-beta-depleted transplantation in children. This clonotype was observed a handful of times. The V end was cut by 6 bases, the J end by 7 bases, with 9 bases between. Germline CDR1 reads MNHEY; CDR2 reads SVGEGT. CDR3 length: 12 amino acids. Preparation of the TCRbeta library was carried out with unique molecular identifiers. One entry per CDR3 protein results from TCRdb running MiXCR on the PCR reads. Counted here are about 600,000 distinct CDR3 sequences, under 15% occurring once; the ten biggest clones make up around 2.2%.

Sequencing used PBMCs, mostly from graft donor cells, obtained 360 days after TCRalphabeta/CD19-depleted stem cell transplant. The rearrangement links TRBV6-2 or TRBV6-3 to TRBJ2-2; D unresolved. The sequence came from a male patient between 5 and 17 years old who had a stem cell transplant for acute myeloid leukemia, so the T cells may come from the graft donor. CDR3 DNA: TGTGCCAGCAGGCTAGGGCTCGGGGAGCTGTTTTTT. It codes for CASRLGLGELFF.